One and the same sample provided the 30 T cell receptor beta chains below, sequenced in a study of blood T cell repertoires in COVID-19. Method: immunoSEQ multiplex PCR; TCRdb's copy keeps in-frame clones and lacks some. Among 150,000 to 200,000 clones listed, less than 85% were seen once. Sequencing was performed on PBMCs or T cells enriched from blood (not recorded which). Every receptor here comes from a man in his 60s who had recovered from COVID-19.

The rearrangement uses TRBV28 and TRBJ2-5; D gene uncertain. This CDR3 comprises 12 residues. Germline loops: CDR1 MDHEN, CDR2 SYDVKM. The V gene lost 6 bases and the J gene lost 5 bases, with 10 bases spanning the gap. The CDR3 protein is CASRMTGETQYF. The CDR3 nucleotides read TGTGCCAGCAGGATGACTGGGGAGACCCAGTACTTC.

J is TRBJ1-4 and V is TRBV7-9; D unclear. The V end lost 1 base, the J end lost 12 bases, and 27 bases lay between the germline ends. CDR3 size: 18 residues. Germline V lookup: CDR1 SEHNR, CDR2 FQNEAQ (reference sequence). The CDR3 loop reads CASSLVTLAGTFENELFF. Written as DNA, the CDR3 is TGTGCCAGCAGCTTAGTCACTTTGGCAGGCACCTTTGAAAACGAACTGTTTTTT.

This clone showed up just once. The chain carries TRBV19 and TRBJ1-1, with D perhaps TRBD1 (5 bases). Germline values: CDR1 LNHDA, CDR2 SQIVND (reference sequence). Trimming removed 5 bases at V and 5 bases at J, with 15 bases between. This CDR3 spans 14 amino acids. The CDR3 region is CASSGTPRGTEAFF. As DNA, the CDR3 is TGTGCCAGTAGTGGGACGCCCCGGGGGACTGAAGCTTTCTTT.

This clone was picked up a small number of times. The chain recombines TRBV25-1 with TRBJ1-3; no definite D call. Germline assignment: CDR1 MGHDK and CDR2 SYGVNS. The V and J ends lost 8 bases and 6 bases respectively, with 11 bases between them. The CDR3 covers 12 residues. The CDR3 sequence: CASGGVENTIYF. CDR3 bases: TGTGCCAGCGGCGGCGTAGAAAACACCATATATTTT. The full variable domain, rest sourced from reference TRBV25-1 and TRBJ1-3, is EADIYQTPRYLVIGTGKKITLECSQTMGHDKMYWYQQDPGMELHLIHYSYGVNSTEKGDLSSESTVSRIRTEHFPLTLESARPSHTSQYLCASGGVENTIYFGEGSWLTVV.

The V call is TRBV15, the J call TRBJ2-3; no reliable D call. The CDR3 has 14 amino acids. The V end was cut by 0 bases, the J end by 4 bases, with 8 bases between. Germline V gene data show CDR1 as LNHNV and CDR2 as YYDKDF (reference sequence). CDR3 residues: CATSRDQKSDTQYF. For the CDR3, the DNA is TGTGCCACCAGCAGAGATCAAAAATCAGATACGCAGTATTTT.

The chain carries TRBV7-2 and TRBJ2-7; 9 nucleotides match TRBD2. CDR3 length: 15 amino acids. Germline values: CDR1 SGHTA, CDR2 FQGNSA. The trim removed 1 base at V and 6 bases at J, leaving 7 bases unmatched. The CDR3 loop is CASSLDSGSNSEQYF. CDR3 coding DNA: TGTGCCAGCAGCTTAGATAGCGGGAGTAATAGCGAGCAGTACTTC.

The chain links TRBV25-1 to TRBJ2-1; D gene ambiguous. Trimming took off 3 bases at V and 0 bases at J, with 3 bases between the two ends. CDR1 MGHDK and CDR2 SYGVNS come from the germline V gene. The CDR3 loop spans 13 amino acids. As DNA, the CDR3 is TGTGCCAGCAGTGATCACTCCTACAATGAGCAGTTCTTC. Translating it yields CASSDHSYNEQFF.

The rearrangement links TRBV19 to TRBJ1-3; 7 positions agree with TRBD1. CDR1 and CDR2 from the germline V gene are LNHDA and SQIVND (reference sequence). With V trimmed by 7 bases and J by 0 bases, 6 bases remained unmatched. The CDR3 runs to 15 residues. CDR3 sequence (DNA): TGTGCCAGTAATGACAGGGCCCGCTCTGGAAACACCATATATTTT. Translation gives CASNDRARSGNTIYF.

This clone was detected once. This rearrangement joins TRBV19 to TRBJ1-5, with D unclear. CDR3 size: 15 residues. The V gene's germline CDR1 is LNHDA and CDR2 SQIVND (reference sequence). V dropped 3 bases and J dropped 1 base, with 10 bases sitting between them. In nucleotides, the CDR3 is TGTGCCAGTAGTATCAGGCAGACAAGCAATCAGCCCCAGCATTTT. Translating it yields CASSIRQTSNQPQHF.

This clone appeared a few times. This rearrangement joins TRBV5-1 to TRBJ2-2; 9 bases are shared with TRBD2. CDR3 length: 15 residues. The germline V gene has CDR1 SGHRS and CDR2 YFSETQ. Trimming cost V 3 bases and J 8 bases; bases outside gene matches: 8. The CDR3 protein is CASSSVASGIGELFF. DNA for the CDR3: TGCGCCAGCAGCTCGGTGGCTAGCGGGATAGGGGAGCTGTTTTTT.

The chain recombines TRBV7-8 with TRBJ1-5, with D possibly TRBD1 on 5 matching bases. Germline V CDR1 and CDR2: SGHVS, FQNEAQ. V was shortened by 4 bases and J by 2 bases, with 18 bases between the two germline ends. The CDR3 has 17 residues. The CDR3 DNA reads TGTGCCAGCAGCTCCCCCGTGTGGGGGGTGGGCAATCAGCCCCAGCATTTT. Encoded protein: CASSSPVWGVGNQPQHF.

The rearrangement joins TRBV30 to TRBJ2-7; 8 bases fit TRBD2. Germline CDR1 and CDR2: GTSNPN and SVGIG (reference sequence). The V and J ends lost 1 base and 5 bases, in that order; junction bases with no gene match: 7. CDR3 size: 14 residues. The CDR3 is CAWSAPGGLHEQYF. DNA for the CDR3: TGTGCCTGGAGTGCGCCGGGGGGGCTCCACGAGCAGTACTTC.

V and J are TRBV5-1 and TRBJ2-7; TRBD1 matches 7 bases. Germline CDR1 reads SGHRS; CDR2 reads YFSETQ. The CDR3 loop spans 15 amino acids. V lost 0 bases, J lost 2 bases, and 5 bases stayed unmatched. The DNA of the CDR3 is TGCGCCAGCAGCTTGGGGCCCGGGACAGCCTACGAGCAGTACTTC. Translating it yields CASSLGPGTAYEQYF.

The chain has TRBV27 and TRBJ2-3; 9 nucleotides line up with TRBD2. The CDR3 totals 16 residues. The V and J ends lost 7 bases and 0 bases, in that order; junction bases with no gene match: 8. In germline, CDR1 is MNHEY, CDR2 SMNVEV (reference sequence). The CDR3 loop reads CASTVAGATSTDTQYF. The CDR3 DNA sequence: TGTGCCAGCACGGTAGCGGGAGCTACTAGCACAGATACGCAGTATTTT.

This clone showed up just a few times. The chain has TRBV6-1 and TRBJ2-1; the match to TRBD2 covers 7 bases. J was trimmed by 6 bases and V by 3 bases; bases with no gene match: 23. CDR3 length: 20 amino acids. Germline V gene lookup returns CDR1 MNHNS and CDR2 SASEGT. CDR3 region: CASSDAGVGAVIGTRNEQFF. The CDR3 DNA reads TGTGCCAGCAGTGATGCGGGGGTAGGGGCGGTAATTGGGACTCGCAATGAGCAGTTCTTC.

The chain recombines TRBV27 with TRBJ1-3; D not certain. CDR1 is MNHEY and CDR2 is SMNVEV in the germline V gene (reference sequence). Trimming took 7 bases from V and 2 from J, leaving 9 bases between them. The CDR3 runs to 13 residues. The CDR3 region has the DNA TGTGCCAGCATGGAGAACGCTGGAAACACCATATATTTT. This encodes CASMENAGNTIYF.

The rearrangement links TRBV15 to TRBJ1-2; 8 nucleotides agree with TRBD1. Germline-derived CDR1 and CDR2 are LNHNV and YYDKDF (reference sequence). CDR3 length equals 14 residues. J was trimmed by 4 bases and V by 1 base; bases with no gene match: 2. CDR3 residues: CATSRARGLYGYTF. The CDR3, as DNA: TGTGCCACCAGCAGAGCCAGGGGGCTCTATGGCTACACCTTC.

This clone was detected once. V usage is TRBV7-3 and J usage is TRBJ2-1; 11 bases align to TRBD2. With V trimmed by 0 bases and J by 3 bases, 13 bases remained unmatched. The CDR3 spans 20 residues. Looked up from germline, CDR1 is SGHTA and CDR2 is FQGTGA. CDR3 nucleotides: TGTGCCAGCAGCTTAACGAGTCTAGCGGGGGGACTCGGAAACTACAATGAGCAGTTCTTC. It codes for CASSLTSLAGGLGNYNEQFF. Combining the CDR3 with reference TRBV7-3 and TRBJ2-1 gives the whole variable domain GAGVSQTPSNKVTEKGKYVELRCDPISGHTALYWYRQSLGQGPEFLIYFQGTGAADDSGLPNDRFFAVRPEGSVSTLKIQRTERGDSAVYLCASSLTSLAGGLGNYNEQFFGPGTRLTVL.

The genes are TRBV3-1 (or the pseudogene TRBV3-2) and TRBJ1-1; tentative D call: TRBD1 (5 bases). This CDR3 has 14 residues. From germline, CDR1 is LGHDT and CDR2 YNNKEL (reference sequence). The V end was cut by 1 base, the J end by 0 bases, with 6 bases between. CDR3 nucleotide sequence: TGTGCCAGCAGCCAAGCGGGGGTGAACACTGAAGCTTTCTTT. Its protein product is CASSQAGVNTEAFF.

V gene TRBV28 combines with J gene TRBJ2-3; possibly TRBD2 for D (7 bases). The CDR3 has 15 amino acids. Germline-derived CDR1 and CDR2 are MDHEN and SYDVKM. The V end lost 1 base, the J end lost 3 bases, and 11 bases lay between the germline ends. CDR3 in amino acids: CASSLFGRGTDTQYF. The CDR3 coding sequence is TGTGCCAGCAGTTTATTTGGGAGGGGGACAGATACGCAGTATTTT.

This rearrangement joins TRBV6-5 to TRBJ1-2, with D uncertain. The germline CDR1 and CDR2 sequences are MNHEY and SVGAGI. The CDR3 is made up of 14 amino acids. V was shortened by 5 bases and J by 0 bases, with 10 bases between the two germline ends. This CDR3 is CASSRPGTNYGYTF. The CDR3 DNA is TGTGCCAGCAGTAGGCCAGGCACTAACTATGGCTACACCTTC.

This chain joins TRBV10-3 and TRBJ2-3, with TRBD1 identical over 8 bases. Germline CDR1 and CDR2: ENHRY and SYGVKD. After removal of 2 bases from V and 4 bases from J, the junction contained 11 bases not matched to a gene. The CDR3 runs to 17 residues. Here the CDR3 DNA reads TGTGCCATCAGTGAGGCAGGGGGCACGATAGGCGCAGATACGCAGTATTTT. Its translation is CAISEAGGTIGADTQYF.

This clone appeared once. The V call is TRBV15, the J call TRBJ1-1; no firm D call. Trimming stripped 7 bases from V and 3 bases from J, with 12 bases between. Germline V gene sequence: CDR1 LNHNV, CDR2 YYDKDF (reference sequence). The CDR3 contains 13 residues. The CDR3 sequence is CATNPGIYTEAFF. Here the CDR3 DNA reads TGTGCCACCAACCCAGGAATATACACTGAAGCTTTCTTT.

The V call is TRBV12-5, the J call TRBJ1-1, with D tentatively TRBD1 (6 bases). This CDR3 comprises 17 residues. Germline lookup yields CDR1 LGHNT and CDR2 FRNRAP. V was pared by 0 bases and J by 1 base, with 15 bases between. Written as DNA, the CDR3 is TGTGCTAGTGGTTTGGTAGTTTCGGGACACCCGAACACTGAAGCTTTCTTT. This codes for CASGLVVSGHPNTEAFF.

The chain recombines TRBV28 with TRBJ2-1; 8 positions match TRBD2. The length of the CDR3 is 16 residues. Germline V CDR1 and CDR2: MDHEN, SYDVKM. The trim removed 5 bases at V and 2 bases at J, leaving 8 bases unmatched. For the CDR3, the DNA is TGTGCCAGCAGTCCGACGGGGGGGGGCCCCTACAATGAGCAGTTCTTC. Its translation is CASSPTGGGPYNEQFF.

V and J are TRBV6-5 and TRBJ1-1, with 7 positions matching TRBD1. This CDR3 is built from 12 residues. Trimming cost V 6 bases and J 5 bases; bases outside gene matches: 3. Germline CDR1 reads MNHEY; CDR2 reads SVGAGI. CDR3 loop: CASRIQGTEAFF. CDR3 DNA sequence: TGTGCCAGCAGGATACAGGGGACTGAAGCTTTCTTT.

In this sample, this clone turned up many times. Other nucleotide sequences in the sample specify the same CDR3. The CDR3 here is CSVEVQGAGANVLTF. The CDR3 DNA sequence: TGCAGCGTTGAAGTGCAGGGTGCTGGGGCCAACGTCCTGACTTTC. The chain is built from TRBV29-1 and TRBJ2-6; weak D call: TRBD1 (5 bases). From germline, CDR1 is SQVTM and CDR2 ANQGSEA. The CDR3 totals 15 residues. V dropped 1 base and J dropped 2 bases, with 9 bases sitting between them.

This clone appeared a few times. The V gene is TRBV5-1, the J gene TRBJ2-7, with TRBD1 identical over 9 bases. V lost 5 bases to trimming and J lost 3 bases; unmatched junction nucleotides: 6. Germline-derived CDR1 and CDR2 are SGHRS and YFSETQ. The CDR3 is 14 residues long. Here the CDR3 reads CASRSSGQGYEQYF. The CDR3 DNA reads TGCGCCAGCAGAAGCTCGGGACAGGGCTACGAGCAGTACTTC.

In nucleotides, the CDR3 is TGTGCCAGCAGTTTGGACAGGGTCTCTGAAGCTTTCTTT. This gives the protein CASSLDRVSEAFF. The chain links TRBV12-3 or TRBV12-4 to TRBJ1-1; the match to TRBD1 covers 8 bases. The CDR3 is 13 amino acids. The trim removed 3 bases at V and 6 bases at J, leaving 3 bases unmatched.

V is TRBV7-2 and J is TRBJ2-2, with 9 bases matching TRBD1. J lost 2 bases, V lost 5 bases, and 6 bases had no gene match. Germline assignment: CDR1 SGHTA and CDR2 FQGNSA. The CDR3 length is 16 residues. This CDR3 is CASSTRQGVNTGELFF. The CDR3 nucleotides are TGTGCCAGCAGCACCCGACAGGGGGTAAACACCGGGGAGCTGTTTTTT.